A selection of T cell receptor beta chains follows, all from one sample in a study of Ad26.COV2.S vaccination and SARS-CoV-2 variants. TCRdb's table, derived via immunoSEQ multiplex PCR, lists solely in-frame clones and lacks some. The sample shows about 450,000 clones, nearly 90% of them seen only once. The source was peripheral blood, collected in a trial of Ad26.COV2.S vaccine versus placebo. All receptors derive from a person between 18 and 59 years old who received the Ad26.COV2.S COVID-19 vaccine or a placebo. Each CDR3 is given with its conserved first and last residue. D genes are given only for firm matches. Some rows have no size entry. The others give once, few or many, or a class for an expanded clone.

clone_size: -; j_call: TRBJ2-2; v_call: TRBV2; d_call: TRBD2; cdr3_nt: TGTGCCAGCAGTGATAAGCTAGCGGGAGGTGCCGGGGAGCTGTTTTTT; cdr3_aa: CASSDKLAGGAGELFF
clone_size: few; j_call: TRBJ2-2; v_call: TRBV6-6; d_call: TRBD2; cdr3_nt: TGTGCCAGCAGTGGATCTAGCGGGAGGGCCGGGAACACCGGGGAGCTGTTTTTT; cdr3_aa: CASSGSSGRAGNTGELFF
clone_size: -; j_call: TRBJ1-1; v_call: TRBV5-1; d_call: -; cdr3_nt: TGCGCCAGCAGCTTCGGGACGACTGAAGCTTTCTTT; cdr3_aa: CASSFGTTEAFF
clone_size: -; j_call: TRBJ2-1; v_call: TRBV30; d_call: -; cdr3_nt: TGTGCCTGGAGTGGGGGGAGCGGGTACAATGAGCAGTTCTTC; cdr3_aa: CAWSGGSGYNEQFF
clone_size: -; j_call: TRBJ1-4; v_call: TRBV7-2; d_call: -; cdr3_nt: TGTGCCAGCAGCCCCCCCCCACTCGGGCGTGGAAAACTGTTTTTT; cdr3_aa: CASSPPPLGRGKLFF
clone_size: -; j_call: TRBJ1-2; v_call: TRBV3-1/TRBV3-2; d_call: -; cdr3_nt: TGTGCCAGCAGCCAAATACCCAGCACATATGGCTACACCTTC; cdr3_aa: CASSQIPSTYGYTF
clone_size: -; j_call: TRBJ2-7; v_call: TRBV30; d_call: -; cdr3_nt: TGTGCCTGGAGTCCGATTAGCGGCTACGAGCAGTACTTC; cdr3_aa: CAWSPISGYEQYF
clone_size: few; j_call: TRBJ2-7; v_call: TRBV2; d_call: -; cdr3_nt: TGTGCCAGCACCCCCCTTGCCGGAGACTACGAGCAGTACTTC; cdr3_aa: CASTPLAGDYEQYF
clone_size: -; j_call: TRBJ1-4; v_call: TRBV7-2; d_call: -; cdr3_nt: TGTGCCAGCAGCCCGGGGGGACGGAGGATTGAAAAACTGTTTTTT; cdr3_aa: CASSPGGRRIEKLFF
clone_size: -; j_call: TRBJ2-2; v_call: TRBV15; d_call: TRBD2; cdr3_nt: TGTGCCACCAGCAGAGAGCTAGCGGCGAACACCGGGGAGCTGTTTTTT; cdr3_aa: CATSRELAANTGELFF
clone_size: -; j_call: TRBJ2-6; v_call: TRBV19; d_call: TRBD1; cdr3_nt: TGTGCCAGTAGTACCCCCGGACAGGCGAGCTCTGGGGCCAACGTCCTGACTTTC; cdr3_aa: CASSTPGQASSGANVLTF
clone_size: -; j_call: TRBJ2-5; v_call: TRBV24-1; d_call: -; cdr3_nt: TGTGCCACCAGTGACTCGATTCGTCAAGAGACCCAGTACTTC; cdr3_aa: CATSDSIRQETQYF
clone_size: -; j_call: TRBJ1-1; v_call: TRBV6-5; d_call: -; cdr3_nt: TGTGCCAGCTTGGGGGCCCTGAACACTGAAGCTTTCTTT; cdr3_aa: CASLGALNTEAFF
clone_size: -; j_call: TRBJ1-3; v_call: TRBV28; d_call: -; cdr3_nt: TGTGCCAGCACCGCAGGGTTAGGAAACACCATATATTTT; cdr3_aa: CASTAGLGNTIYF
clone_size: -; j_call: TRBJ1-1; v_call: TRBV6-2/TRBV6-3; d_call: -; cdr3_nt: TGTGCCAGCAGTTACTGGCAAAACGGCGCTGAAGCTTTCTTT; cdr3_aa: CASSYWQNGAEAFF
clone_size: -; j_call: TRBJ2-7; v_call: TRBV5-6; d_call: -; cdr3_nt: TGTGCCAGCAGCTTGGCCTACGAGCAGTACTTC; cdr3_aa: CASSLAYEQYF
clone_size: -; j_call: TRBJ2-3; v_call: TRBV27; d_call: -; cdr3_nt: TGTGCCAGCAGTTATAGTGTCTGGGACTCCTTTTTGGATACGCAGTATTTT; cdr3_aa: CASSYSVWDSFLDTQYF
clone_size: -; j_call: TRBJ2-7; v_call: TRBV5-1; d_call: -; cdr3_nt: TGCGCCAGCAGCTTGTTATACGGGGACGAGCAGTACTTC; cdr3_aa: CASSLLYGDEQYF
clone_size: -; j_call: TRBJ1-2; v_call: TRBV19; d_call: TRBD1; cdr3_nt: TGTGCCAGTAACCGCGGAGACAGGGTCTATGGCTACACCTTC; cdr3_aa: CASNRGDRVYGYTF
clone_size: -; j_call: TRBJ2-1; v_call: TRBV5-1; d_call: -; cdr3_nt: TGCGCCAGCAGCGGCGGCGGTGTGAGCTCCTACAATGAGCAGTTCTTC; cdr3_aa: CASSGGGVSSYNEQFF
clone_size: -; j_call: TRBJ2-1; v_call: TRBV3-1/TRBV3-2; d_call: TRBD1; cdr3_nt: TGTGCCAGCAGCCAAGTAGGGACAGTAGTCCGGTTCTTC; cdr3_aa: CASSQVGTVVRFF
clone_size: -; j_call: TRBJ1-6; v_call: TRBV27; d_call: TRBD1; cdr3_nt: TGTGCCAGCAGTCCGCGCGCCGGACAGGGCCGGGGATCACCCCTCCACTTT; cdr3_aa: CASSPRAGQGRGSPLHF
clone_size: few; j_call: TRBJ1-1; v_call: TRBV6-6; d_call: -; cdr3_nt: TGTGCCAGCAGTTTGTTTAGGGAGGTGACTGAAGCTTTCTTT; cdr3_aa: CASSLFREVTEAFF
clone_size: -; j_call: TRBJ1-2; v_call: TRBV6-6; d_call: -; cdr3_nt: TGTGCCAGCAGTTACAGAGGTTCGGGTGTGAATGGCTACACCTTC; cdr3_aa: CASSYRGSGVNGYTF
clone_size: -; j_call: TRBJ1-2; v_call: TRBV28; d_call: -; cdr3_nt: TGTGCCAGCAGTTTATATGCAGGGTATGGCTACACCTTC; cdr3_aa: CASSLYAGYGYTF
clone_size: -; j_call: TRBJ2-1; v_call: TRBV18; d_call: -; cdr3_nt: TGTGCCAGCTCACCCGGTGTTGGGTGGTACAATGAGCAGTTCTTC; cdr3_aa: CASSPGVGWYNEQFF
clone_size: -; j_call: TRBJ2-3; v_call: TRBV7-2; d_call: TRBD2; cdr3_nt: TGTGCCAGCAGCTTTAAGTTAGCGGGAGGAGATACGCAGTATTTT; cdr3_aa: CASSFKLAGGDTQYF
clone_size: -; j_call: TRBJ2-1; v_call: TRBV6-6; d_call: TRBD2; cdr3_nt: TGTGCCAGCAGTTACCTAACCGGGGGGGTTGTCTATGAGCAGTTCTTC; cdr3_aa: CASSYLTGGVVYEQFF
clone_size: -; j_call: TRBJ1-2; v_call: TRBV7-6; d_call: -; cdr3_nt: TGTGCCAGCAGCTTGCTGACAGGTGAAAACTATGGCTACACCTTC; cdr3_aa: CASSLLTGENYGYTF
clone_size: -; j_call: TRBJ2-1; v_call: TRBV27; d_call: -; cdr3_nt: TGTGCCAGCACAACTACCGGGCCCCGGCGCAATGAGCAGTTCTTC; cdr3_aa: CASTTTGPRRNEQFF
clone_size: -; j_call: TRBJ2-3; v_call: TRBV9; d_call: TRBD2; cdr3_nt: TGTGCCAGCAGCGTAAGCCCTAGCGGGAGGGGGACAGATACGCAGTATTTT; cdr3_aa: CASSVSPSGRGTDTQYF
clone_size: -; j_call: TRBJ2-1; v_call: TRBV7-6; d_call: TRBD2; cdr3_nt: TGTGCCAGCAGCTTTAGCGGGAGTTACAATGAGCAGTTCTTC; cdr3_aa: CASSFSGSYNEQFF
clone_size: -; j_call: TRBJ1-1; v_call: TRBV7-2; d_call: -; cdr3_nt: TGTGCCAGCAGCTTAAGTCGGACCACTGAAGCTTTCTTT; cdr3_aa: CASSLSRTTEAFF
clone_size: -; j_call: TRBJ2-7; v_call: TRBV11-1; d_call: -; cdr3_nt: TGTGCCAGCAGCGGAGCCCGGGCCCACGAGCAGTACTTC; cdr3_aa: CASSGARAHEQYF
clone_size: few; j_call: TRBJ1-4; v_call: TRBV7-2; d_call: -; cdr3_nt: TGTGCCAGCAGCCCACAGGTAGCCAGCGAAAAACTGTTTTTT; cdr3_aa: CASSPQVASEKLFF
clone_size: -; j_call: TRBJ1-5; v_call: TRBV19; d_call: -; cdr3_nt: TGTGCCAGTAGTGCGACAGTAAGCTCACTTCAGCCCCAGCATTTT; cdr3_aa: CASSATVSSLQPQHF
clone_size: -; j_call: TRBJ2-1; v_call: TRBV2; d_call: -; cdr3_nt: TGTGCCAGCATAGAGCAGGGGCAATACAATGAGCAGTTCTTC; cdr3_aa: CASIEQGQYNEQFF
clone_size: -; j_call: TRBJ1-4; v_call: TRBV2; d_call: TRBD1; cdr3_nt: TGTGCCAGCAGTAAACCCGGGACAGGGGGGGAAAAACTGTTTTTT; cdr3_aa: CASSKPGTGGEKLFF
clone_size: few; j_call: TRBJ2-7; v_call: TRBV18; d_call: TRBD2; cdr3_nt: TGTGCCAGCTCACCAAGCGGGGGCCACGAGCAGTACTTC; cdr3_aa: CASSPSGGHEQYF
clone_size: once; j_call: TRBJ1-5; v_call: TRBV18; d_call: TRBD1; cdr3_nt: TGTGCCAGCTCACCCCAATGGACAGGGGTCAATCAGCCCCAGCATTTT; cdr3_aa: CASSPQWTGVNQPQHF
clone_size: -; j_call: TRBJ1-1; v_call: TRBV4-2; d_call: -; cdr3_nt: TGTGCCAGCAGCCAAACGGGGATGAACACTGAAGCTTTCTTT; cdr3_aa: CASSQTGMNTEAFF
clone_size: -; j_call: TRBJ1-2; v_call: TRBV6-2/TRBV6-3; d_call: -; cdr3_nt: TGTGCCAGCAGTCCCGGGCTCCGGGTTGGCTACACCTTC; cdr3_aa: CASSPGLRVGYTF
clone_size: -; j_call: TRBJ2-5; v_call: TRBV27; d_call: -; cdr3_nt: TGTGCCAGCAGTTCCCGGAGTGGGTTGCAAGAGACCCAGTACTTC; cdr3_aa: CASSSRSGLQETQYF
clone_size: -; j_call: TRBJ2-2; v_call: TRBV13; d_call: -; cdr3_nt: TGTGCCAGCAGCTGGGGGGGCAGCTACCCGGCGAACACCGGGGAGCTGTTTTTT; cdr3_aa: CASSWGGSYPANTGELFF
clone_size: once; j_call: TRBJ1-5; v_call: TRBV2; d_call: -; cdr3_nt: TGTGCCACCACAGAATATAGCAATCAGCCCCAGCATTTT; cdr3_aa: CATTEYSNQPQHF
clone_size: -; j_call: TRBJ2-4; v_call: TRBV6-2/TRBV6-3; d_call: -; cdr3_nt: TGTGCCAGCAGTTACTCTGTAAGGCTCTTAGGATACTTC; cdr3_aa: CASSYSVRLLGYF